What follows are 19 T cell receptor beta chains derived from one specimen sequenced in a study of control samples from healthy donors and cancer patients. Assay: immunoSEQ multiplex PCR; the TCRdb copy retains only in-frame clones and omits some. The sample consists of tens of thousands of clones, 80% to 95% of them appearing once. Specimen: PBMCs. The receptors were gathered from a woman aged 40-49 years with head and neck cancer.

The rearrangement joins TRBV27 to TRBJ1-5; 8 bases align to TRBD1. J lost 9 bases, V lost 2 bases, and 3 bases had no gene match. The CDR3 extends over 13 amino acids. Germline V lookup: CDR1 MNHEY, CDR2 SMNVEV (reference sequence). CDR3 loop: CASSLGTGVPQHF. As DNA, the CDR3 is TGTGCCAGCAGTTTAGGGACAGGAGTGCCCCAGCATTTT.

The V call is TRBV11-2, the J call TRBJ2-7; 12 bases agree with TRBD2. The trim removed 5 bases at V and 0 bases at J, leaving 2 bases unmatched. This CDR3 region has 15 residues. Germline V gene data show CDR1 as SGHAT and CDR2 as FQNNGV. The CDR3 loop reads CASSQTSGSSYEQYF. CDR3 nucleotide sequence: TGTGCCAGCAGCCAGACTAGCGGGAGCTCCTACGAGCAGTACTTC.

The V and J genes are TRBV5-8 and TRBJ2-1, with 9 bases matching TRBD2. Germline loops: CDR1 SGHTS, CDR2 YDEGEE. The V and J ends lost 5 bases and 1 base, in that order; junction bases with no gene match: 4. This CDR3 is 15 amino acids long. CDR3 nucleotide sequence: TGTGCCAGCAGTTGGGGACTAGCTTCCTACAATGAGCAGTTCTTC. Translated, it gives CASSWGLASYNEQFF.

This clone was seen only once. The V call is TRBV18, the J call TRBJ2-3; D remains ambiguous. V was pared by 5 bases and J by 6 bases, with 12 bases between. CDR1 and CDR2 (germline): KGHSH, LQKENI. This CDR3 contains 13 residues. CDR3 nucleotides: TGTGCCAGCTCATCTCTCGACCGGGATACGCAGTATTTT. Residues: CASSSLDRDTQYF.

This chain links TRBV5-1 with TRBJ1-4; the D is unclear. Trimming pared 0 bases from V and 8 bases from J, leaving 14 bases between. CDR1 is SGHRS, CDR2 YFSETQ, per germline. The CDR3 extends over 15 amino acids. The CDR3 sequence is CASSLAPGEGEKLFF. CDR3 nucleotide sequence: TGCGCCAGCAGCTTGGCCCCCGGGGAAGGCGAAAAACTGTTTTTT.

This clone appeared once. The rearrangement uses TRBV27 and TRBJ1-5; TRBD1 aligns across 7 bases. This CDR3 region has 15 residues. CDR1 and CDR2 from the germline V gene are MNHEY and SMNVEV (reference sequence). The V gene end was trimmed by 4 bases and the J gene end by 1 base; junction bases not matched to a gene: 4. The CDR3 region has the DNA TGTGCCAGCAGTTCCATGACAGGGAGCAATCAGCCCCAGCATTTT. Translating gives CASSSMTGSNQPQHF.

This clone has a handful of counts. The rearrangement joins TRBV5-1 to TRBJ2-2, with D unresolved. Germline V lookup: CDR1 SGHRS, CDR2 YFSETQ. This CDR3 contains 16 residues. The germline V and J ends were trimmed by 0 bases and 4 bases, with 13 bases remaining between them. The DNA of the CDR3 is TGCGCCAGCAGCTTGGGGCAGGCTGTCGGCACCGGGGAGCTGTTTTTT. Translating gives CASSLGQAVGTGELFF.

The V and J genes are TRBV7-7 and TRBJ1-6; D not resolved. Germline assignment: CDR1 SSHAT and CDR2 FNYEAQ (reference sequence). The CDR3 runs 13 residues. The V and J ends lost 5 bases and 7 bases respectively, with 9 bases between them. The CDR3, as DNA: TGTGCCAGCAGCCCCGGAATGAATTCACCCCTCCACTTT. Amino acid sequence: CASSPGMNSPLHF.

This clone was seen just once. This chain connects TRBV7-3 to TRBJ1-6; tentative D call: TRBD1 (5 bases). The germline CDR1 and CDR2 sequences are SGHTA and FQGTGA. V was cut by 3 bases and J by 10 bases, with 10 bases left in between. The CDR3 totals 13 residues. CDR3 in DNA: TGTGCCAGCAGCTTCCAGGGTCACTCACCCCTCCACTTT. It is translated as CASSFQGHSPLHF.

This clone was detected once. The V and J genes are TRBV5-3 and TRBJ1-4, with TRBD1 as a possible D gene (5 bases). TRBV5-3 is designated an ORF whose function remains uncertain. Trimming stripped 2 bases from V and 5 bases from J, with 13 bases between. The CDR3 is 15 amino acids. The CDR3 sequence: CARSFKWTPNEKLFF. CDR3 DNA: TGTGCCAGAAGCTTTAAATGGACACCCAATGAAAAACTGTTTTTT.

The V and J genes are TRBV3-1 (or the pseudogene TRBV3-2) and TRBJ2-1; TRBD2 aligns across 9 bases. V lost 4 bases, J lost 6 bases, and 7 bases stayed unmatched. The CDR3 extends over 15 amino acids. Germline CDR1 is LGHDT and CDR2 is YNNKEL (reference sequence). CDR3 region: CASSPPGLAFNEQFF. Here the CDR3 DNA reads TGTGCCAGCAGCCCCCCGGGACTAGCATTCAATGAGCAGTTCTTC.

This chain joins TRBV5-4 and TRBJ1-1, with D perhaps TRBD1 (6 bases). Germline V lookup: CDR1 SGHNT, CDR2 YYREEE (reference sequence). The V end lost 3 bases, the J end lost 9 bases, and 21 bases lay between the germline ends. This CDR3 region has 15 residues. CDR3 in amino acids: CASSSWASRTAQAFF. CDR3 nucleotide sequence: TGTGCCAGCAGCTCCTGGGCGTCCCGGACAGCCCAAGCTTTCTTT.

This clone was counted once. The CDR3 sequence is CASSLRSSYNSPLHF. CDR3 nucleotides: TGTGCCAGCAGTTTGAGGAGCTCCTATAATTCACCCCTCCACTTT. The chain combines TRBV28 with TRBJ1-6; D unclear. The V and J ends lost 3 bases and 0 bases respectively, with 6 bases between them. This CDR3 spans 15 amino acids. Germline V gene data show CDR1 as MDHEN and CDR2 as SYDVKM.

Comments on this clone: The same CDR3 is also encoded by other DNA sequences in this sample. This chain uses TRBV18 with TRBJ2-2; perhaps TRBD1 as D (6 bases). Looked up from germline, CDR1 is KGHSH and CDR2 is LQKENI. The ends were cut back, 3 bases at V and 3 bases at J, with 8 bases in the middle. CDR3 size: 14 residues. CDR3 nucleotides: TGTGCCAGCTCACCTAACAGGGACACCGGGGAGCTGTTTTTT. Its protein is CASSPNRDTGELFF. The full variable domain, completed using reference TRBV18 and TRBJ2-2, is NAGVMQNPRHLVRRRGQEARLRCSPMKGHSHVYWYRQLPEEGLKFMVYLQKENIIDESGMPKERFSAEFPKEGPSILRIQQVVRGDSAAYFCASSPNRDTGELFFGEGSRLTVL.

The CDR3 bases are TGTGCCAGCAGTTTAGCTGGGACAGGGGGAAAACTGTTTTTT. Protein sequence: CASSLAGTGGKLFF. The chain employs TRBV28 and TRBJ1-4, with 11 bases lining up with TRBD1. The germline V gene has CDR1 MDHEN and CDR2 SYDVKM. The CDR3 is made up of 14 amino acids. The ends lost 2 bases at V and 10 bases at J; junction bases unmatched: 3.

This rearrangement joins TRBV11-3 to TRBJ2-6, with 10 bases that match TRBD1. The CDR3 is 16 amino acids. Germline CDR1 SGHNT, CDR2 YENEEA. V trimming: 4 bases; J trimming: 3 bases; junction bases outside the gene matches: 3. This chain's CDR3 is CASSWGQGSGANVLTF. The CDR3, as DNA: TGTGCCAGCAGCTGGGGACAGGGGAGTGGGGCCAACGTCCTGACTTTC.

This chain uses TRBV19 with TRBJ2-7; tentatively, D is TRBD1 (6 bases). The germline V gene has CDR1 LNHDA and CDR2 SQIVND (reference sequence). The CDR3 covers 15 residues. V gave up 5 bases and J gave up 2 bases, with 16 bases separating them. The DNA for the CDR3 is TGTGCCAGTAGTGGCCCCGGGACAAGGGCCTACGAGCAGTACTTC. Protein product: CASSGPGTRAYEQYF.

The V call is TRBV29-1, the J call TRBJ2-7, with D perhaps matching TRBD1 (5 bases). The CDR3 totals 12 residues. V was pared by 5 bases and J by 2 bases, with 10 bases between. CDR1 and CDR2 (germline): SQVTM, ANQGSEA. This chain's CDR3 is CSVSDTPYEQYF. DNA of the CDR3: TGCAGCGTTTCGGACACCCCCTACGAGCAGTACTTC.

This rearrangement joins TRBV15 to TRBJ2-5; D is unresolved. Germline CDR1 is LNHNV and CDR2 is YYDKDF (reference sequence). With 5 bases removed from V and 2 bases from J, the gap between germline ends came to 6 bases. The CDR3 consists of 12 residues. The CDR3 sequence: CATSPQQETQYF. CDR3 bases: TGTGCCACCAGCCCTCAACAAGAGACCCAGTACTTC.